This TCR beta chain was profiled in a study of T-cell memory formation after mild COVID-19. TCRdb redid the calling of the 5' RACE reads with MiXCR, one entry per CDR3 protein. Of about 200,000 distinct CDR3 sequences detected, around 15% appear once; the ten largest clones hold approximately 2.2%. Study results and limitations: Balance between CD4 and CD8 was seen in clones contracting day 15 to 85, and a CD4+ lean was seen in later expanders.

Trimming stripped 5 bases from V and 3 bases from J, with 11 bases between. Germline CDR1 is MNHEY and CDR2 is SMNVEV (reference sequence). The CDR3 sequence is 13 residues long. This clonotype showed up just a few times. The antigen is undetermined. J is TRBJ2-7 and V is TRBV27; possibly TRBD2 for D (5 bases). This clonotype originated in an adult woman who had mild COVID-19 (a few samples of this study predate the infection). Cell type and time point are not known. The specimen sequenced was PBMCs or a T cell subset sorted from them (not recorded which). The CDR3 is CASSLSVRYEQYF. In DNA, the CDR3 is TGTGCCAGCAGTCTTAGCGTCCGCTACGAGCAGTACTTC.